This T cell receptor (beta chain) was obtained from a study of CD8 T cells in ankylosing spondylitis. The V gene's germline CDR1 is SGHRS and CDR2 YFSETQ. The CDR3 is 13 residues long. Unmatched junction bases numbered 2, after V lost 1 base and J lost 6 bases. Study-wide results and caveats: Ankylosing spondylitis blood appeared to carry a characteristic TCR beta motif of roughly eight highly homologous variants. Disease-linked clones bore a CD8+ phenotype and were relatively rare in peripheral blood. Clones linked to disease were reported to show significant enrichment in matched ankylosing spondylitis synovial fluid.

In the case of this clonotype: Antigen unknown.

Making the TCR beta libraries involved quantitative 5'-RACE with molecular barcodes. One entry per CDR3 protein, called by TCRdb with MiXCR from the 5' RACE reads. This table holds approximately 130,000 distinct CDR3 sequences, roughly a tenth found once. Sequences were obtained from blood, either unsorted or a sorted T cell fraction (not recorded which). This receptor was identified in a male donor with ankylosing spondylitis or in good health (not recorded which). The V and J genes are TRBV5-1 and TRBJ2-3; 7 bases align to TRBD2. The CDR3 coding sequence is TGCGCCAGCAGCTTGTTGCGGGAGGATACGCAGTATTTT. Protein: CASSLLREDTQYF.